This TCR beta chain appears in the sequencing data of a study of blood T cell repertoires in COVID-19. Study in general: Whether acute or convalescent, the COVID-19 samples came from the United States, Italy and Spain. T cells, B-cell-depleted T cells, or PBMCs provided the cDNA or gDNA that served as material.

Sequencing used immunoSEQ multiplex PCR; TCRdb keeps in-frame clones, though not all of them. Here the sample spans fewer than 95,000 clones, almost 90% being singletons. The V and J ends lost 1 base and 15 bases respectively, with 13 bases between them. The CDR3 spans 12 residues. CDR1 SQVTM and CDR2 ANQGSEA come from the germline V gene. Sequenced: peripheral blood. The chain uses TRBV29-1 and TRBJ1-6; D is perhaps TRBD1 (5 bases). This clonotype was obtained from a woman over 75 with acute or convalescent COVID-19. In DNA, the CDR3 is TGCAGCGTTGAAGGCCGGCAGGGTCTCCTCCACTTT. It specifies CSVEGRQGLLHF.